The text below deals with one T cell receptor (beta chain). Antigen: not known. This record belongs to a study of T-cell memory formation after mild COVID-19. Regarding the study as a whole: Clones shrinking between day 15 and 85 showed a balanced CD4/CD8 split, and those that grew later tilted toward CD4+. Chiefly within CM and EM were the contracting CD4+ clones; CD8+ ones were within EMRA.

From germline, CDR1 is SGHAT and CDR2 FQNNGV. V lost 5 bases to trimming and J lost 0 bases, with 14 bases between them. There are 15 residues in the CDR3. Barcoded TCR alpha and TCR beta cDNA libraries with UMIs came from 5'RACE using constant-segment primers. TCRdb re-derived calls from the 5' RACE reads in MiXCR, one entry per CDR3 protein. The sample consists of approximately 580,000 distinct CDR3 sequences, about 20% of them appearing once. Sequenced material: PBMCs or a T cell subset sorted from them (not recorded which). The TCR was taken from an adult woman who had mild COVID-19 (a few samples of this study predate the infection). Cell type and time point are not known. This chain connects TRBV11-2 to TRBJ2-7, with D unresolved. The CDR3 loop reads CASSPDRFLSYEQYF. In nucleotides, the CDR3 is TGTGCCAGCAGCCCTGACCGATTCCTCTCCTACGAGCAGTACTTC.